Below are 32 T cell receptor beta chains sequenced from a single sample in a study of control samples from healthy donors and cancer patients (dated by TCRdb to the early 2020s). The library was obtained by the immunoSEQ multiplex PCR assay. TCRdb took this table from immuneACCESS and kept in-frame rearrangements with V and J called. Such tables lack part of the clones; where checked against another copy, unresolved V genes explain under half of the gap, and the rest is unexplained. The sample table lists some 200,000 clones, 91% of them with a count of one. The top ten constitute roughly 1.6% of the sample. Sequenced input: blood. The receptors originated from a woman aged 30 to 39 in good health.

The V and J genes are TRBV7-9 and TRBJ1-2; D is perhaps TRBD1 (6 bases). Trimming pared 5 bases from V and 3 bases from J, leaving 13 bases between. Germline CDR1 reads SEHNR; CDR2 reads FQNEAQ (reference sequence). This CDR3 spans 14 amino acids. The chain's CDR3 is CASSGTGWDYGYTF. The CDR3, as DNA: TGTGCCAGCAGCGGAACAGGGTGGGACTATGGCTACACCTTC.

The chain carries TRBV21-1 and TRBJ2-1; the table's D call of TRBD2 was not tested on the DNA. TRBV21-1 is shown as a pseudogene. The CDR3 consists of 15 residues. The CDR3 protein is CASSKGSGKYNEQFF. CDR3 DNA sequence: TGTGCCAGCAGCAAAGGTAGCGGGAAATACAATGAGCAGTTCTTC.

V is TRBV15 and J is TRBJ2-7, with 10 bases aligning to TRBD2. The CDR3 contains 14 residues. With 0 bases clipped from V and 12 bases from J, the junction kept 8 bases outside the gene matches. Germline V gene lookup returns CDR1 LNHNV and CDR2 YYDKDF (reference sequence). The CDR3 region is CATSREGAGGLPYF. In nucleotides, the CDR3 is TGTGCCACCAGCAGAGAGGGAGCGGGAGGGCTGCCGTACTTC.

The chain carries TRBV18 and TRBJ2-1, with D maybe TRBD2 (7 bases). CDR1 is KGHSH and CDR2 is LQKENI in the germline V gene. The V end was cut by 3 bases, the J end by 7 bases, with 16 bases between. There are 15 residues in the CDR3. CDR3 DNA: TGTGCCAGCTCACCCGGACTAGGGGGGGGGAATGAGCAGTTCTTC. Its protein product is CASSPGLGGGNEQFF.

CDR3 in amino acids: CASSFRLAGAENEQFF. The CDR3, as DNA: TGTGCCAGCAGCTTCCGACTAGCGGGAGCAGAGAATGAGCAGTTCTTC. V and J are TRBV7-9 and TRBJ2-1, with 12 nucleotides matching TRBD2. Germline assignment: CDR1 SEHNR and CDR2 FQNEAQ (reference sequence). The V gene end was trimmed by 3 bases and the J gene end by 7 bases; junction bases not matched to a gene: 7. There are 16 residues in the CDR3.

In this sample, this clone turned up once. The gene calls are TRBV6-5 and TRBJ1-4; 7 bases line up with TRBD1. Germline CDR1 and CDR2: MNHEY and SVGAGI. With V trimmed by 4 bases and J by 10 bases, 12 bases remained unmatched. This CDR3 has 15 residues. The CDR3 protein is CASSSRQGLNGKLFF. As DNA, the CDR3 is TGTGCCAGCAGTTCCCGACAGGGACTTAACGGAAAACTGTTTTTT.

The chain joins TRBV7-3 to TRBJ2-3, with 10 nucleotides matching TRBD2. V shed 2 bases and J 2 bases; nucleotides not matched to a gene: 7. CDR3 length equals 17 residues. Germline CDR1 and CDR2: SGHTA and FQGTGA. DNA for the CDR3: TGTGCCAGCAGCTTAGGGGACCTAGCGGGAGCCACAGATACGCAGTATTTT. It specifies CASSLGDLAGATDTQYF.

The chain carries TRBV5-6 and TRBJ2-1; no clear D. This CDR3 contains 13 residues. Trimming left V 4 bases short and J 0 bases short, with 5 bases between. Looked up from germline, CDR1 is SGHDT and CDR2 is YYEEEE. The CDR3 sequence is CASSPPSYNEQFF. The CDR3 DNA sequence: TGTGCCAGCAGCCCCCCCTCCTACAATGAGCAGTTCTTC.

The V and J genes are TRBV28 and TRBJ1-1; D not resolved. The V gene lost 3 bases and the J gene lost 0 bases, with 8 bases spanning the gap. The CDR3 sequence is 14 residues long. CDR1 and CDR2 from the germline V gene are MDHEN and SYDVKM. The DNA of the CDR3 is TGTGCCAGCAGTTTCGGCAGCTTGAACACTGAAGCTTTCTTT. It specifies CASSFGSLNTEAFF.

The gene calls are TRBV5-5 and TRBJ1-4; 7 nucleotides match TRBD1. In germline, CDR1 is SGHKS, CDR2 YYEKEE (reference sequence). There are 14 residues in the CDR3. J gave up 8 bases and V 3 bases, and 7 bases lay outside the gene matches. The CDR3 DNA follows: TGTGCCAGCAGCTCGACAGGGTTGGAAGAAAAACTGTTTTTT. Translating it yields CASSSTGLEEKLFF.

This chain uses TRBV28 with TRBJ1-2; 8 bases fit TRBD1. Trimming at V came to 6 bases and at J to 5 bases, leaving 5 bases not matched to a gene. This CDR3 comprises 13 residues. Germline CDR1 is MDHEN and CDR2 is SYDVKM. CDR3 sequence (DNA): TGTGCCAGCAGCCGGGACAGGAATTATGGCTACACCTTC. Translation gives CASSRDRNYGYTF.

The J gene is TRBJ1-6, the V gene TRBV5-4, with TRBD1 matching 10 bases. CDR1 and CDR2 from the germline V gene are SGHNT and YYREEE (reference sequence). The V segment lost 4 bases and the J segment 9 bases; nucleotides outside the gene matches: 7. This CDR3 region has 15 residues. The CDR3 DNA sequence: TGTGCCAGCAGCCCCGGGACAGGGGTGGGTTCACCCCTCCACTTT. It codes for CASSPGTGVGSPLHF.

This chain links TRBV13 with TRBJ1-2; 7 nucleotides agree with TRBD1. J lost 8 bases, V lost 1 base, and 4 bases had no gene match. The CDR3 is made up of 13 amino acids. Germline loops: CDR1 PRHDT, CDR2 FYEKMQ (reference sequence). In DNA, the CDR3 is TGTGCCAGCAGCTTAGAGACAGGGTACGGCTACACCTTC. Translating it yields CASSLETGYGYTF.

In DNA, the CDR3 is TGTGCCAGCTCACCACCAGGGACAGGGAACACTGAAGCTTTCTTT. Translation gives CASSPPGTGNTEAFF. The rearrangement links TRBV18 to TRBJ1-1, with 8 bases that match TRBD1. After removal of 0 bases from V and 1 base from J, the junction contained 1 base not matched to a gene. CDR1 and CDR2 from the germline V gene are KGHSH and LQKENI. CDR3 length: 15 residues.

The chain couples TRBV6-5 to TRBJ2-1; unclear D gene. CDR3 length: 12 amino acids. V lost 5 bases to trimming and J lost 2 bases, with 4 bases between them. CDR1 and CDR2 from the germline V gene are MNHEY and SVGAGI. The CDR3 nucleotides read TGTGCCAGCAGTCTAGCCTACAATGAGCAGTTCTTC. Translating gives CASSLAYNEQFF.

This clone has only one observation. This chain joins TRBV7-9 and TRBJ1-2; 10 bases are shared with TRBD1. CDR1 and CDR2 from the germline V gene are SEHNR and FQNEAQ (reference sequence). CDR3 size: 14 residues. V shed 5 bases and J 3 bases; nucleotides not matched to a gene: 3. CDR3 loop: CASSEGTGDYGYTF. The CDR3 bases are TGTGCCAGCAGCGAAGGGACAGGGGACTATGGCTACACCTTC.

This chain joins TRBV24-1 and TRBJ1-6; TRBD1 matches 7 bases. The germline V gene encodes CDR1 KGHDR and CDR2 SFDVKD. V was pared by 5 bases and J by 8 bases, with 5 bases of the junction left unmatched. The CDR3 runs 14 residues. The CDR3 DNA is TGTGCCACCAGTGGGGAAGGGGGCGATTCACCCCTCCACTTT. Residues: CATSGEGGDSPLHF.

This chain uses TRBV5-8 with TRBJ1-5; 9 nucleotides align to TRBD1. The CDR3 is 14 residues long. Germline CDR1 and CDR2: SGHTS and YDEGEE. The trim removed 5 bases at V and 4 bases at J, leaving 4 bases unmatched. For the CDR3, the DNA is TGTGCCAGCAGGACAGGGGGAACAAATCAGCCCCAGCATTTT. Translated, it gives CASRTGGTNQPQHF.

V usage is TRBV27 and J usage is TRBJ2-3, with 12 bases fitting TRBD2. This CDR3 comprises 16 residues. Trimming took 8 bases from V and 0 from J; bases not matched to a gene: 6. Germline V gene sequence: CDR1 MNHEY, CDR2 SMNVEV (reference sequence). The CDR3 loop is CASSLAGGPSTDTQYF. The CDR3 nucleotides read TGTGCCAGCTCCCTAGCGGGAGGGCCTAGCACAGATACGCAGTATTTT.

Here the CDR3 reads CASSEHRLNQPQHF. CDR3 bases: TGTGCCAGCAGTGAACACAGGTTGAATCAGCCCCAGCATTTT. The chain joins TRBV25-1 to TRBJ1-5, with a tentative D call TRBD1 (5 bases). Looked up from germline, CDR1 is MGHDK and CDR2 is SYGVNS. V gave up 2 bases and J gave up 4 bases, with 9 bases separating them. CDR3 length: 14 amino acids.

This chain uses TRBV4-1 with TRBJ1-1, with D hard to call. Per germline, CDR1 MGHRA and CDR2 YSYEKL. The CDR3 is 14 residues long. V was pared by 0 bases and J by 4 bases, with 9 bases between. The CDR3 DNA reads TGCGCCAGCAGCCAAGATTGGACCCCCACTGAAGCTTTCTTT. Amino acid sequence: CASSQDWTPTEAFF.

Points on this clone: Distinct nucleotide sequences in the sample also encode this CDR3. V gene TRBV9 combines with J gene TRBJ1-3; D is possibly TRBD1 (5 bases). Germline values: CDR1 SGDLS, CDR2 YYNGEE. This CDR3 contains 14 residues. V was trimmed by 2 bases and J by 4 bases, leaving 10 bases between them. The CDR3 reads CASSVTGGGNTIYF. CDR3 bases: TGTGCCAGCAGCGTGACTGGGGGAGGAAACACCATATATTTT.

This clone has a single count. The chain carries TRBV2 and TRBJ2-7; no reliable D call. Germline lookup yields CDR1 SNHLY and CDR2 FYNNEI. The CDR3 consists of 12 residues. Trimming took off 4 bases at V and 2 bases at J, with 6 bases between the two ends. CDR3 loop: CASSARTYEQYF. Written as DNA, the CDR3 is TGTGCCAGCAGTGCCAGGACCTACGAGCAGTACTTC.

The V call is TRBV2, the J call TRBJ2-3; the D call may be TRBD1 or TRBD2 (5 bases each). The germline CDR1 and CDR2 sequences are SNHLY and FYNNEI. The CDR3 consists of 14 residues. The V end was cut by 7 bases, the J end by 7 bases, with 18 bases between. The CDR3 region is CASTRDGRGYTQYF. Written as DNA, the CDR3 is TGTGCCAGCACCCGGGACGGAAGGGGTTATACGCAGTATTTT.

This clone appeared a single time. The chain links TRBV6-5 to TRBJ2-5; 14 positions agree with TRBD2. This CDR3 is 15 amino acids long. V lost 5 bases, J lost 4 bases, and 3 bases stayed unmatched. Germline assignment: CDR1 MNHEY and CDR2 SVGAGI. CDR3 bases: TGTGCCAGCAGTCCGGGACTAGCGGGAGTAGAGACCCAGTACTTC. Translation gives CASSPGLAGVETQYF.

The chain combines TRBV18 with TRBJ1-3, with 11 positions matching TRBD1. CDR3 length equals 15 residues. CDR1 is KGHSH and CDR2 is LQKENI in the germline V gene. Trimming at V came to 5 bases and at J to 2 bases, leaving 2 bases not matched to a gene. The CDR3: CASSSDRGPGNTIYF. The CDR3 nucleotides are TGTGCCAGCTCATCGGACAGGGGGCCTGGAAACACCATATATTTT. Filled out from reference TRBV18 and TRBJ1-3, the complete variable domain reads NAGVMQNPRHLVRRRGQEARLRCSPMKGHSHVYWYRQLPEEGLKFMVYLQKENIIDESGMPKERFSAEFPKEGPSILRIQQVVRGDSAAYFCASSSDRGPGNTIYFGEGSWLTVV.

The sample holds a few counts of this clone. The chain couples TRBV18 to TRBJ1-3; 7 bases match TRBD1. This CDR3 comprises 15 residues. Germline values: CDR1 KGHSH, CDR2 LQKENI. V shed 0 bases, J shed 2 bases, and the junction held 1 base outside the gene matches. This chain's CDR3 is CASSPPTGTGNTIYF. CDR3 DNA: TGTGCCAGCTCACCACCGACAGGGACTGGAAACACCATATATTTT.

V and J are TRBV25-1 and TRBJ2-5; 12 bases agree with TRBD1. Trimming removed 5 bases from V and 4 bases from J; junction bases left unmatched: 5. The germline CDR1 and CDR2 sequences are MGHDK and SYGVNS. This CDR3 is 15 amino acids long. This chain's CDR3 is CASSYGTGGAETQYF. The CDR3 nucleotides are TGTGCCAGCAGTTACGGGACAGGGGGCGCAGAGACCCAGTACTTC.

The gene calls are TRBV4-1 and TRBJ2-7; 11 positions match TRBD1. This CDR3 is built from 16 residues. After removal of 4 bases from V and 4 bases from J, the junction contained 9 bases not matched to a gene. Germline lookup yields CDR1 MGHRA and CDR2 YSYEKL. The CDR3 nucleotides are TGCGCCAGCAGCCTACCCCGGGACAGGGGGTCTTACGAGCAGTACTTC. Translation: CASSLPRDRGSYEQYF.

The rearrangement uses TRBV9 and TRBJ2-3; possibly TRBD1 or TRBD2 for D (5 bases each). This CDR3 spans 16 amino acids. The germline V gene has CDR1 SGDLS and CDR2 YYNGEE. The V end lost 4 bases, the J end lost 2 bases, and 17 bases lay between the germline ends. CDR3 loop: CASSLPAEGPTDTQYF. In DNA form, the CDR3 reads TGTGCCAGCAGCCTCCCGGCCGAGGGGCCCACAGATACGCAGTATTTT.

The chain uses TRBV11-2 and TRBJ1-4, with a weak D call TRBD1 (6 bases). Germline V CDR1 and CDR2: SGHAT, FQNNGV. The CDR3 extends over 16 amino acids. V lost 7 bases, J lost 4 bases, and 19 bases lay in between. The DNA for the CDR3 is TGTGCCAGCATCCCGCCCGACAGGATACTTAATGAAAAACTGTTTTTT. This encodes CASIPPDRILNEKLFF.

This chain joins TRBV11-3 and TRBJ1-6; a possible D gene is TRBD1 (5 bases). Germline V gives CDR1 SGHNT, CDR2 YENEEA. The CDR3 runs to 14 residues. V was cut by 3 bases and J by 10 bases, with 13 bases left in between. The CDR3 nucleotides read TGTGCCAGCAGCTTGGGCCCAGGGTCCTCACCCCTCCACTTT. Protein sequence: CASSLGPGSSPLHF.